The 3 T cell receptor beta chains listed next were all sequenced from one sample in a study of T cell responses to AZD1222 COVID-19 vaccine. TCRdb's copy holds only in-frame clones and misses some; the assay was immunoSEQ multiplex PCR. Of about 150,000 clones in the sample, 75% to 95% are singletons; the top ten hold approximately 8%. The sample here was peripheral blood, taken 28 days after the second dose of the MenACWY control vaccine. These receptors originate from an adult who received the MenACWY meningococcal vaccine as a control.

V usage is TRBV7-2 and J usage is TRBJ1-1; D gene uncertain. Between the trimmed V and J ends, which lost 3 bases and 1 base, there was a span of 6 bases. Germline V CDR1 and CDR2: SGHTA, FQGNSA. The CDR3 totals 13 residues. The CDR3 sequence: CASSFSPNTEAFF. CDR3 DNA sequence: TGTGCCAGCAGCTTCAGTCCGAACACTGAAGCTTTCTTT.

The chain links TRBV13 to TRBJ2-3; 13 bases align to TRBD2. CDR3 size: 19 residues. The V gene end was trimmed by 4 bases and the J gene end by 1 base; junction bases not matched to a gene: 11. The V gene's germline CDR1 is PRHDT and CDR2 FYEKMQ (reference sequence). CDR3: CASSSPRTSGRGGTDTQYF. In DNA form, the CDR3 reads TGTGCCAGCAGCTCCCCCCGGACTAGCGGGAGAGGGGGCACAGATACGCAGTATTTT.

The chain is built from TRBV29-1 and TRBJ2-3; 9 bases agree with TRBD2. The germline V gene encodes CDR1 SQVTM and CDR2 ANQGSEA. V lost 6 bases, J lost 5 bases, and 6 bases stayed unmatched. This CDR3 has 13 residues. The CDR3 loop is CSVSSGMGDTQYF. DNA for the CDR3: TGCAGCGTCTCTAGCGGGATGGGAGATACGCAGTATTTT.